These 31 T cell receptor beta chains originate from one sample sequenced in a study of OX40 agonist ivuxolimab in advanced cancers. Only in-frame clones appear in the TCRdb table, and some are missing; sequencing was by immunoSEQ multiplex PCR. The sample lists some 60,000 clones; over 75% were seen once. Sequenced here: CD4+ or CD8+ T cells sorted from blood, sampled in a trial of the OX40 agonist ivuxolimab. Receptor source: an adult with an advanced solid tumor such as melanoma, head and neck, liver or kidney cancer.

The chain has TRBV2 and TRBJ2-3; TRBD2 is a possible D gene (5 bases). V was pared by 6 bases and J by 4 bases, with 8 bases between. Germline CDR1 SNHLY, CDR2 FYNNEI. The CDR3 runs 12 residues. The DNA for the CDR3 is TGTGCCAGCAGGCTACTAGCAGATACGCAGTATTTT. It translates to CASRLLADTQYF.

V is TRBV4-1 and J is TRBJ1-5; maybe TRBD1 (6 bases). The CDR3 length is 17 residues. The V and J ends lost 1 base and 0 bases respectively, with 13 bases between them. Germline CDR1 MGHRA, CDR2 YSYEKL. For the CDR3, the DNA is TGCGCCAGCAGCCAAGGCGTGACAGGAGCTAGCAATCAGCCCCAGCATTTT. Its translation is CASSQGVTGASNQPQHF.

The chain couples TRBV19 to TRBJ1-4; perhaps TRBD1 as D (5 bases). V was shortened by 9 bases and J by 4 bases, with 15 bases between the two germline ends. Germline V gene lookup returns CDR1 LNHDA and CDR2 SQIVND (reference sequence). The length of the CDR3 is 14 residues. The DNA for the CDR3 is TGTGCCAGCAGTTCCGGGGCCTATAATGAAAAACTGTTTTTT. Protein product: CASSSGAYNEKLFF.

The table lists this clone with a few counts. The genes are TRBV15 and TRBJ1-5; D not resolved. CDR1 and CDR2 (germline): LNHNV, YYDKDF (reference sequence). The CDR3 runs to 15 residues. V gave up 1 base and J gave up 3 bases, with 10 bases separating them. The CDR3 loop is CATSRASGNNQPQHF. In nucleotides, the CDR3 is TGTGCCACCAGCAGAGCTAGTGGTAACAATCAGCCCCAGCATTTT. The full variable domain, in which reference TRBV15 and TRBJ1-5 provide the parts outside the CDR3, is DAMVIQNPRYQVTQFGKPVTLSCSQTLNHNVMYWYQQKSSQAPKLLFHYYDKDFNNEADTPDNFQSRRPNTSFCFLDIRSPGLGDTAMYLCATSRASGNNQPQHFGDGTRLSIL.

This chain uses TRBV7-3 with TRBJ2-3; D possibly uses TRBD1 or TRBD2 (7 bases each). The CDR3 runs 13 residues. Trimming left V 1 base short and J 9 bases short, with 11 bases between. The germline gives CDR1 SGHTA, CDR2 FQGTGA. CDR3 in DNA: TGTGCCAGCAGCTTAAATCAGGGGGGGACGCAGTATTTT. Protein sequence: CASSLNQGGTQYF.

This clone was seen once. The V and J genes are TRBV6-1 and TRBJ1-5; unclear D gene. The CDR3 is 15 amino acids. V lost 2 bases and J 3 bases, leaving 11 bases between the germline ends. Germline values: CDR1 MNHNS, CDR2 SASEGT. CDR3 sequence (DNA): TGTGCCAGCAGTGAATATGTAGGGTCCAATCAGCCCCAGCATTTT. It encodes CASSEYVGSNQPQHF.

This chain joins TRBV21-1 and TRBJ2-2; the D call of TRBD1 is as the table states it, not checked on the DNA. TRBV21-1 is a known pseudogene. The CDR3 totals 16 residues. The CDR3 loop is CASLRGQGARTGELFF. The CDR3 nucleotides read TGTGCCAGCCTAAGGGGACAGGGGGCTCGCACCGGGGAGCTGTTTTTT.

About this clone: Other DNA sequences in the sample encode the same CDR3. The genes are TRBV2 and TRBJ2-2, with D possibly matching TRBD1 (7 bases). CDR1 and CDR2 (germline): SNHLY, FYNNEI. V lost 6 bases, J lost 5 bases, and 13 bases lay in between. The CDR3 consists of 14 residues. CDR3 amino acids: CASSGQEGTGELFF. The DNA of the CDR3 is TGTGCCAGCAGCGGACAGGAGGGTACCGGGGAGCTGTTTTTT.

The chain employs TRBV5-4 and TRBJ2-1; perhaps TRBD1 as D (6 bases). This CDR3 comprises 14 residues. Trimming stripped 1 base from V and 8 bases from J, with 13 bases between. The germline V gene has CDR1 SGHNT and CDR2 YYREEE (reference sequence). In DNA form, the CDR3 reads TGTGCCAGCAGCTTGACAGGGTTTGAGGATGAGCAGTTCTTC. It codes for CASSLTGFEDEQFF.

This clone was detected a few times. The J gene is TRBJ1-2, the V gene TRBV7-9; 8 positions match TRBD1. Germline CDR1 and CDR2: SEHNR and FQNEAQ (reference sequence). V trimming: 5 bases; J trimming: 4 bases; junction bases outside the gene matches: 3. The CDR3 has 13 residues. The CDR3 DNA is TGTGCCAGCAGCGCAGGGGGCAGCTATGGCTACACCTTC. Translated: CASSAGGSYGYTF. The whole variable domain, remainder taken from reference TRBV7-9 and TRBJ1-2, is DTGVSQNPRHKITKRGQNVTFRCDPISEHNRLYWYRQTLGQGPEFLTYFQNEAQLEKSRLLSDRFSAERPKGSFSTLEIQRTEQGDSAMYLCASSAGGSYGYTFGSGTRLTVV.

V is TRBV6-6 and J is TRBJ1-1; D possibly corresponds to TRBD1 (5 bases). V dropped 0 bases and J dropped 4 bases, with 9 bases sitting between them. This CDR3 has 14 amino acids. Germline loops: CDR1 MNHNY, CDR2 SVGAGI (reference sequence). This CDR3 reads CASSYSGDSTEAFF. CDR3 nucleotide sequence: TGTGCCAGCAGTTACTCGGGGGATAGCACTGAAGCTTTCTTT.

This clone was seen a handful of times. The chain combines TRBV19 with TRBJ1-5; weak D call: TRBD1 (6 bases). The CDR3 runs 13 residues. The V and J ends lost 7 bases and 6 bases respectively, with 13 bases between them. Per the germline V gene, CDR1 is LNHDA and CDR2 is SQIVND (reference sequence). The CDR3 region has the DNA TGTGCCAGTACTTCAGGGGCTGCTCAGCCCCAGCATTTT. This translates into CASTSGAAQPQHF.

The chain carries TRBV6-1 and TRBJ2-3, with 7 bases matching TRBD2. The J segment lost 4 bases and the V segment lost 2 bases, leaving 9 bases of the junction unmatched. CDR1 is MNHNS, CDR2 SASEGT, per germline. This CDR3 spans 16 amino acids. The CDR3 is CASSERGSGSPDTQYF. The CDR3 bases are TGTGCCAGCAGTGAAAGGGGTAGCGGGTCCCCAGATACGCAGTATTTT.

J is TRBJ1-1 and V is TRBV30; D not certain. CDR3 length: 14 residues. The V and J ends lost 3 bases and 1 base respectively, with 12 bases between them. Germline-derived CDR1 and CDR2 are GTSNPN and SVGIG (reference sequence). The CDR3 region has the DNA TGTGCCTGGAGGCCGGTGGGGAAGAACACTGAAGCTTTCTTT. Its translation is CAWRPVGKNTEAFF.

The table lists this clone with a count of one. The chain is built from TRBV7-8 and TRBJ2-2, with D perhaps assigned TRBD1 or TRBD2 (6 bases each). Germline V gives CDR1 SGHVS, CDR2 FQNEAQ. CDR3 length equals 16 residues. V lost 1 base, J lost 0 bases, and 9 bases lay in between. The CDR3 spells CASSLVEGANTGELFF. In DNA form, the CDR3 reads TGTGCCAGCAGCTTAGTGGAGGGGGCGAACACCGGGGAGCTGTTTTTT.

This clone is a singleton in its sample. V gene TRBV9 combines with J gene TRBJ2-1; perhaps TRBD2 as D (6 bases). V lost 2 bases and J 8 bases, leaving 17 bases between the germline ends. In germline, CDR1 is SGDLS, CDR2 YYNGEE. This CDR3 has 15 amino acids. The DNA for the CDR3 is TGTGCCAGCAGCGTCGGACTAACACCTCGCTATGAGCAGTTCTTC. Its translation: CASSVGLTPRYEQFF.

V is TRBV19 and J is TRBJ2-3, with 11 bases fitting TRBD2. Trimming took 3 bases from V and 3 from J; bases not matched to a gene: 5. This CDR3 has 16 residues. Looked up from germline, CDR1 is LNHDA and CDR2 is SQIVND (reference sequence). The CDR3 DNA follows: TGTGCCAGTAGTATCGCCACTAGCGGGGGTACAGATACGCAGTATTTT. Protein sequence: CASSIATSGGTDTQYF.

This rearrangement joins TRBV30 to TRBJ1-1; D is uncertain. The CDR3 is made up of 14 amino acids. Germline values: CDR1 GTSNPN, CDR2 SVGIG (reference sequence). V was cut by 0 bases and J by 1 base, with 9 bases left in between. Written as DNA, the CDR3 is TGTGCCTGGAGTGTAGACACCGGGAACACTGAAGCTTTCTTT. This encodes CAWSVDTGNTEAFF.

This clone showed up just once. This chain links TRBV6-1 with TRBJ1-1; D uncertain. The CDR3 runs to 12 residues. Between the trimmed V and J ends, which lost 6 bases and 3 bases, there was a span of 8 bases. CDR1 is MNHNS and CDR2 is SASEGT in the germline V gene. This chain's CDR3 is CASRRADTEAFF. The CDR3 bases are TGTGCCAGCAGAAGGGCTGACACTGAAGCTTTCTTT.

This clone was seen once. The rearrangement uses TRBV11-3 and TRBJ2-1, with TRBD2 identical over 9 bases. The germline gives CDR1 SGHNT, CDR2 YENEEA. The trim removed 1 base at V and 9 bases at J, leaving 4 bases unmatched. The length of the CDR3 is 14 residues. CDR3 sequence (DNA): TGTGCCAGCAGCTTAGGGAGGACTAGCGTTGAGCAGTTCTTC. Amino acids: CASSLGRTSVEQFF.

This chain links TRBV6-6 with TRBJ1-5, with 9 bases matching TRBD1. The junction had 6 bases not matched to a gene; V was cut back by 2 bases and J by 4 bases. Germline loops: CDR1 MNHNY, CDR2 SVGAGI (reference sequence). CDR3 length: 16 amino acids. CDR3 coding DNA: TGTGCCAGCAGTTACCTTGGACAGGGGATTAATCAGCCCCAGCATTTT. Its protein is CASSYLGQGINQPQHF.

This clone was observed a single time. This chain connects TRBV6-5 to TRBJ2-3, with D perhaps matching TRBD1 or TRBD2 (5 bases each). The ends were cut back, 0 bases at V and 4 bases at J, with 8 bases in the middle. This CDR3 is 14 amino acids long. Per the germline V gene, CDR1 is MNHEY and CDR2 is SVGAGI. The CDR3 nucleotides read TGTGCCAGCAGTTACTCGAGGGGATCAGATACGCAGTATTTT. Translating gives CASSYSRGSDTQYF.

This clone occurred once. The chain is built from TRBV2 and TRBJ2-7; D gene uncertain. Germline CDR1 reads SNHLY; CDR2 reads FYNNEI. The CDR3 extends over 13 amino acids. Trimming took 4 bases from V and 5 from J, leaving 12 bases between them. CDR3 nucleotides: TGTGCCAGCAGTGGACCCACTGTCCACGAGCAGTACTTC. Its translation: CASSGPTVHEQYF.

This chain joins TRBV5-1 and TRBJ1-3; D may be TRBD1 (5 bases). Trimming stripped 0 bases from V and 0 bases from J, with 13 bases between. The CDR3 runs to 17 residues. CDR1 is SGHRS, CDR2 YFSETQ, per germline. CDR3 bases: TGCGCCAGCAGCTTGGAGGGGACGGAAAGCTCTGGAAACACCATATATTTT. Translated: CASSLEGTESSGNTIYF.

This chain's CDR3 is CASSLGLAGAQPFF. As DNA, the CDR3 is TGTGCCAGCAGCCTCGGACTAGCGGGGGCCCAGCCGTTCTTC. This chain connects TRBV14 to TRBJ2-1; 13 nucleotides match TRBD2. The junction had 9 bases not matched to a gene; V was cut back by 4 bases and J by 15 bases. The germline gives CDR1 SGHDN, CDR2 FVKESK. This CDR3 has 14 amino acids.

For this clone: This sample includes further DNA sequences coding for the same CDR3. V usage is TRBV5-1 and J usage is TRBJ2-2; TRBD1 matches at 11 bases. There are 17 residues in the CDR3. Germline CDR1 is SGHRS and CDR2 is YFSETQ. Losses at the gene ends were 4 bases for V and 6 bases for J; bases not matched to a gene: 11. The CDR3: CASSPLGRDRGSGELFF. In nucleotides, the CDR3 is TGCGCCAGCAGCCCCCTAGGTCGGGACAGGGGGTCCGGGGAGCTGTTTTTT.

This chain uses TRBV10-3 with TRBJ2-1; TRBD1 matches at 9 bases. This CDR3 has 14 amino acids. From germline, CDR1 is ENHRY and CDR2 SYGVKD. V lost 7 bases to trimming and J lost 8 bases; unmatched junction nucleotides: 9. CDR3 nucleotides: TGTGCCATCAAACTTGGGACAGGGAGCGATGAGCAGTTCTTC. Translation: CAIKLGTGSDEQFF.

This clone is a singleton in its sample. This chain links TRBV7-6 with TRBJ2-3; D might be TRBD2 (5 bases). The CDR3 is 16 residues long. Germline-derived CDR1 and CDR2 are SGHVS and FNYEAQ. Trimming shortened V by 4 bases and J by 7 bases, and 21 bases separated the two germline ends. In DNA, the CDR3 is TGTGCCAGCAGCTCCTTCCTGGCAGCGGAACAGAATACGCAGTATTTT. Protein sequence: CASSSFLAAEQNTQYF.

The CDR3 spells CAWSPEVRGNEKLFF. CDR3 bases: TGTGCCTGGAGTCCAGAGGTTCGGGGAAATGAAAAACTGTTTTTT. The genes are TRBV30 and TRBJ1-4, with unresolved D. Trimming cost V 2 bases and J 5 bases, with 15 bases left between them. This CDR3 is built from 15 residues. Germline V gives CDR1 GTSNPN, CDR2 SVGIG (reference sequence).

The chain is built from TRBV7-8 and TRBJ1-1; 8 bases align to TRBD1. V lost 5 bases and J lost 5; bases outside the gene matches: 10. The CDR3 runs to 15 residues. From germline, CDR1 is SGHVS and CDR2 FQNEAQ. This CDR3 is CASSAHRGRTTEAFF. The CDR3, as DNA: TGTGCCAGCAGCGCTCACAGGGGGAGAACAACTGAAGCTTTCTTT.

The gene calls are TRBV6-4 and TRBJ2-1, with 8 bases matching TRBD2. After removal of 4 bases from V and 6 bases from J, the junction contained 2 bases not matched to a gene. The CDR3 runs to 13 residues. Germline lookup yields CDR1 MRHNA and CDR2 SNTAGT. The CDR3: CASSAGGLNEQFF. Here the CDR3 DNA reads TGTGCCAGCAGTGCGGGGGGGCTCAATGAGCAGTTCTTC.